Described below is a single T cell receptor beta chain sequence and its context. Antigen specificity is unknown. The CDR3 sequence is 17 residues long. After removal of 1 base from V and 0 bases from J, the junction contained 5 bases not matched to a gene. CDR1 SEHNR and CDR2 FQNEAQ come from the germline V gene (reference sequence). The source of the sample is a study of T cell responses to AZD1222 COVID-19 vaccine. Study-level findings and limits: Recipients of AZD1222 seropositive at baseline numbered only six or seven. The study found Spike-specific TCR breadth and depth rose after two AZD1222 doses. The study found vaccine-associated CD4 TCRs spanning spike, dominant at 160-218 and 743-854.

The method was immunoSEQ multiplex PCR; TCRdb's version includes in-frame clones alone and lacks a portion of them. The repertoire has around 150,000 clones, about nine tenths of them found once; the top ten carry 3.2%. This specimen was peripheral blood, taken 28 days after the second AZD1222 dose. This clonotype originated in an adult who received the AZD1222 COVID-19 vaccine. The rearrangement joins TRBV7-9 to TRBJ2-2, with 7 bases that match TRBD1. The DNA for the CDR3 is TGTGCCAGCAGCTTAGGACAGGGTCGGGCGAACACCGGGGAGCTGTTTTTT. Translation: CASSLGQGRANTGELFF.